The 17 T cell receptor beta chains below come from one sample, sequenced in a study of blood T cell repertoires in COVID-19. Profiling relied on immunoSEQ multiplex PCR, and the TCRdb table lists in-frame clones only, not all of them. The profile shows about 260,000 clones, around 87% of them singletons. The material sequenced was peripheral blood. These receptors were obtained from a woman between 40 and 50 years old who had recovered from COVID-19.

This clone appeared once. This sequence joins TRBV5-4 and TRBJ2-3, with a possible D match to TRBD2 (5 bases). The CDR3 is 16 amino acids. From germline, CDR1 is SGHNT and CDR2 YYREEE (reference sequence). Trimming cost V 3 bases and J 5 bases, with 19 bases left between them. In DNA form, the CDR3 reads TGTGCCAGCAGCTCCCATTTCCGGGGAAGAGGAGATACGCAGTATTTT. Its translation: CASSSHFRGRGDTQYF.

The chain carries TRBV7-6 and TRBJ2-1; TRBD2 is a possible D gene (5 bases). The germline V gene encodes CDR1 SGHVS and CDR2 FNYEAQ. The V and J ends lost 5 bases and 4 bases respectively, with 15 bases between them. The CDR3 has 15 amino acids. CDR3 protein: CASSPSGAWYNEQFF. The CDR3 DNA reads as TGTGCCAGCAGCCCGAGCGGAGCGTGGTACAATGAGCAGTTCTTC.

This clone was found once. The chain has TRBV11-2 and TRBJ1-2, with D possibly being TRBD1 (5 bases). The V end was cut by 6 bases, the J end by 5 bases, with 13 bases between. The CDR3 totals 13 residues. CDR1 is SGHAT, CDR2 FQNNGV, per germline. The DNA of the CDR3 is TGTGCCAGCAGAGGACAAGGGCTGTATGGCTACACCTTC. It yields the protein CASRGQGLYGYTF. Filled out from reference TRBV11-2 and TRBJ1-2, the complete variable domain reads EAGVAQSPRYKIIEKRQSVAFWCNPISGHATLYWYQQILGQGPKLLIQFQNNGVVDDSQLPKDRFSAERLKGVDSTLKIQPAKLEDSAVYLCASRGQGLYGYTFGSGTRLTVV.

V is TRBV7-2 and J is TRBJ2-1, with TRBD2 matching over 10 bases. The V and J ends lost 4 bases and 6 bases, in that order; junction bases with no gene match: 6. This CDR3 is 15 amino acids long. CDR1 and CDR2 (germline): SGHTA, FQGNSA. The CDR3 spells CASSYLAGVVNEQFF. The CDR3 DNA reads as TGTGCCAGCAGCTACCTAGCGGGGGTTGTCAATGAGCAGTTCTTC.

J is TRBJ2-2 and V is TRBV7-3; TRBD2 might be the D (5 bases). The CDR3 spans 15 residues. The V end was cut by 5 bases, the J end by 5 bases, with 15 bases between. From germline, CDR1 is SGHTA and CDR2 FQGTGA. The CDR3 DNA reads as TGTGCCAGCAGCCCTTCCGCGAGGGCAACCGGGGAGCTGTTTTTT. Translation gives CASSPSARATGELFF.

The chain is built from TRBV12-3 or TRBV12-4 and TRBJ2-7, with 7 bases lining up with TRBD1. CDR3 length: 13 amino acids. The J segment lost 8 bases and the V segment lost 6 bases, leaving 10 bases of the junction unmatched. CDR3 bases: TGTGCCAGCAGGGACTGGGACAGCCCAAAGCAGTACTTC. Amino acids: CASRDWDSPKQYF.

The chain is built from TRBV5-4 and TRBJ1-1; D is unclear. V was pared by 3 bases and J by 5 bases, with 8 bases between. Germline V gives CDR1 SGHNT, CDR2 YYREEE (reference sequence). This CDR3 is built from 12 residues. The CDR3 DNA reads TGTGCCAGCAGCTCCCCGGGGACTGAAGCTTTCTTT. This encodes CASSSPGTEAFF.

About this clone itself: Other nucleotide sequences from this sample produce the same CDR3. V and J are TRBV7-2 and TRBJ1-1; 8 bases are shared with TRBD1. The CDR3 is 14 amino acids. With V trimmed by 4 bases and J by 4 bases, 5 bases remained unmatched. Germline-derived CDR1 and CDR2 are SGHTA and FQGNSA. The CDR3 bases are TGTGCCAGCAGCTCGCAGGGGGCAGGCACTGAAGCTTTCTTT. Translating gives CASSSQGAGTEAFF.

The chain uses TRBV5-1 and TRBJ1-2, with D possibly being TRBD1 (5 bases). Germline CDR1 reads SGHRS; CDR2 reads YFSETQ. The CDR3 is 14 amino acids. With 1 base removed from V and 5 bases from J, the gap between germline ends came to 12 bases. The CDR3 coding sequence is TGCGCCAGCAGCTTGCAGGGCTCTGGGTATGGCTACACCTTC. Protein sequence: CASSLQGSGYGYTF.

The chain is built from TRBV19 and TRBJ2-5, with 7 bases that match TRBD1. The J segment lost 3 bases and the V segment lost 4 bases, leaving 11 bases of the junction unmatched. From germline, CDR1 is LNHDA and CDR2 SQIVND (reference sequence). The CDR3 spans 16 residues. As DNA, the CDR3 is TGTGCCAGTAGTAGCGACAGGGTGTCGAGTGAAGAGACCCAGTACTTC. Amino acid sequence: CASSSDRVSSEETQYF.

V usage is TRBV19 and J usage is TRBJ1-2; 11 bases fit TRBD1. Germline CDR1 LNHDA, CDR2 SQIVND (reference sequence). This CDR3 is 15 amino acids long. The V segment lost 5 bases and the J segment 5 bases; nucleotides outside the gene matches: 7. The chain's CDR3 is CASSPRTGGGYGYTF. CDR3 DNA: TGTGCCAGTAGTCCCCGGACAGGGGGCGGATATGGCTACACCTTC.

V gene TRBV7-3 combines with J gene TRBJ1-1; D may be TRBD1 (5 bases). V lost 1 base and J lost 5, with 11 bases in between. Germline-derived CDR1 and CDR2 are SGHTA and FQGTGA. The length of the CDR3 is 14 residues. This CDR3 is CASSLKGRATEAFF. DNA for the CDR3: TGTGCCAGCAGCTTAAAAGGCAGGGCAACTGAAGCTTTCTTT.

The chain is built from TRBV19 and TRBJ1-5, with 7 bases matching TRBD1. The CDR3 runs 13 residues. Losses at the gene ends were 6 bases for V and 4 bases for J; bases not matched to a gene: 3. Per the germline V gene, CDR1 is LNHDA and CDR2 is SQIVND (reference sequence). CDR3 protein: CASRGTENQPQHF. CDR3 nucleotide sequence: TGTGCCAGTAGGGGGACAGAGAATCAGCCCCAGCATTTT.

The CDR3 nucleotides read TGTGCCAGCAGCCAAGAGGGACAGGGAAACCCGAACACCGGGGAGCTGTTTTTT. Its translation: CASSQEGQGNPNTGELFF. The chain joins TRBV3-1 (or the pseudogene TRBV3-2) to TRBJ2-2; TRBD1 matches 9 bases. The CDR3 spans 18 residues. J gave up 0 bases and V 0 bases, and 5 bases lay outside the gene matches. Germline V CDR1 and CDR2: LGHDT, YNNKEL (reference sequence).

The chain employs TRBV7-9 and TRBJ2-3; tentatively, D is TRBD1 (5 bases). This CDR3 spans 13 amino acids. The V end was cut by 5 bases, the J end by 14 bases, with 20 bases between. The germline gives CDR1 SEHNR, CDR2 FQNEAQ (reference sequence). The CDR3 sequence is CASSRGPRDRGYF. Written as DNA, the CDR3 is TGTGCCAGCAGCAGAGGTCCGCGAGACAGAGGGTATTTT.

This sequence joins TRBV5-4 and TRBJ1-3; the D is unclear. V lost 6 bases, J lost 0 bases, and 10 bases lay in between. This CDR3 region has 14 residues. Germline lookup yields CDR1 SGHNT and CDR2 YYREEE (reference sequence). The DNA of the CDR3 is TGTGCCAGCATTGGAGAGAGCTCTGGAAACACCATATATTTT. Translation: CASIGESSGNTIYF.

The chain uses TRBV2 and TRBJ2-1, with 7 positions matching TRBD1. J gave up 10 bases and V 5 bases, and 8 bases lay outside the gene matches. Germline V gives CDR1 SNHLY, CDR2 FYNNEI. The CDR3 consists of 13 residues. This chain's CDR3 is CASSRQGRGEQFF. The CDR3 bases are TGTGCCAGCAGTAGACAGGGAAGAGGGGAGCAGTTCTTC.